This record looks at one T cell receptor (beta chain) sequence and its context. Its antigen is still unknown. TCRdb called the 5' RACE reads again in MiXCR, with one record for every CDR3 protein. The sample lists about 120,000 distinct CDR3 sequences, about 7.2% seen once, with approximately 3% in the top ten. The data derive from a study of T cells after yellow fever vaccination. The germline V and J ends were trimmed by 0 bases and 0 bases, with 9 bases remaining between them. Per germline, CDR1 SGHRS and CDR2 YFSETQ. The CDR3 length is 15 residues. Whole-study findings and limits: Reappearance after the booster was observed for most primary-vaccination clones (96% CD4, over 70% CD8). Among all clonotypes, a small share was observed in both CD4 and CD8 compartments.

The TCR sequence derives from a young man who received the YFV17D yellow fever vaccine. The chain combines TRBV5-1 with TRBJ1-1; no clear D. Sequences were derived from CD4+ T cells sorted from PBMCs, sampled 45 days after the first yellow fever vaccination. DNA for the CDR3: TGCGCCAGCAGCTTGGTCAGTAGCATGAACACTGAAGCTTTCTTT. Encoded protein: CASSLVSSMNTEAFF.